A selection of T cell receptor beta chains follows, all from one sample in a study of cytomegalovirus exposure and HLA in healthy donors. Clones were read by immunoSEQ multiplex PCR, and TCRdb kept only the in-frame ones, dropping some. The sample lists 95,000 to 110,000 clones; 75% to 80% were seen once. Sequencing was performed on PBMCs. These receptors were taken from a man in his sixties in good health and CMV-seropositive. CDR3s include the opening cysteine and the closing phenylalanine or tryptophan. Size tells how often a clone was seen (once, few, many) or the class of an expanded clone, and some rows leave it out.

size: -
V: TRBV7-9
CDR3: CASSTSSTGETQYF

size: -
V: TRBV4-1
CDR3: CASSQTSGQAYEQYF

size: -
V: TRBV14
CDR3: CASSQGYREYEQYF

size: -
V: TRBV18
CDR3: CASSPTAGRSGEQFF

size: -
V: TRBV18
CDR3: CASSPGQGDGYTF

size: -
V: TRBV27
CDR3: CASRDRGQWEKLFF

size: -
V: TRBV19
CDR3: CASTPGQTYVGYTF

size: once
V: TRBV6-5
CDR3: CASSPDRFQGYTF

size: -
V: TRBV7-8
CDR3: CASSLRWGGPDQPQHF

size: -
V: TRBV5-6
CDR3: CASSPYTGSLNTGELFF

size: -
V: TRBV10-3
CDR3: CAISEFEGSQPQHF

size: few
V: TRBV19
CDR3: CASSITGTGLWGTEAFF

size: once
V: TRBV5-5
CDR3: CASSLTGLIYNSPLHF

size: -
V: TRBV6-4
CDR3: CASSEGQGAHNEQFF

size: -
V: TRBV11-2
CDR3: CASSLSMPETQYF

size: -
V: TRBV19
CDR3: CASSNGTPRDIQYF

size: -
V: TRBV11-2
CDR3: CASSLDRGEKETQYF

size: -
V: TRBV4-3
CDR3: CASSLRQGADGELFF

size: -
V: TRBV7-6
CDR3: CASSLSPGQRATNAEAFF

size: -
V: TRBV6-6
CDR3: CASSPSAGGPIEQFF

size: -
V: TRBV7-2
CDR3: CASSRGLAGAGDTQYF

size: -
V: TRBV5-4
CDR3: CASSRGGNTEAFF

size: -
V: TRBV28
CDR3: CASSLVTGGYGYTF

size: -
V: TRBV7-9
CDR3: CASSLVNRVGDQPQHF

size: -
V: TRBV7-2
CDR3: CASSGGLKNTGELFF

size: -
V: TRBV19
CDR3: CASSISGMGQFLLF

size: -
V: TRBV25-1
CDR3: CASSEYRGYGWDYGYTF

size: -
V: TRBV7-9
CDR3: CASSFGAGGNTEAFF

size: -
V: TRBV7-6
CDR3: CASSPARTSGAYNEQFF

size: -
V: TRBV19
CDR3: CASRGQPDGYEQYF

size: -
V: TRBV7-2
CDR3: CASSLGGQSYEQYF

size: -
V: TRBV6-1
CDR3: CASSETPRGRGNTIYF

size: -
V: TRBV4-2
CDR3: CASSSGADTQYF

size: -
V: TRBV7-7
CDR3: CASTQPGPQETQYF

size: -
V: TRBV19
CDR3: CATGGGSSGNTIYF

size: -
V: TRBV6-1
CDR3: CASSEHRGVYNSPLHF

size: few
V: TRBV29-1
CDR3: CSVVWQGAGEQYF

size: -
V: TRBV25-1
CDR3: CASRGTGSNEQFF

size: once
V: TRBV7-8
CDR3: CASSSTGVDSGELFF

size: once
V: TRBV6-1
CDR3: CASSEYWVEYEQYF

size: few
V: TRBV19
CDR3: CASSTPDREGNQPQHF

size: -
V: TRBV2
CDR3: CASVRGGSNEQFF

size: once
V: TRBV18
CDR3: CASSGSGDTEAFF

size: once
V: TRBV7-2
CDR3: CASSRQENTEAFF

size: -
V: TRBV4-1
CDR3: CASSQLWGQGKNGYTF

size: -
V: TRBV7-2
CDR3: CASSPQVPNSPLHF

size: -
V: TRBV2
CDR3: CASSVRGNSAEQYF

size: -
V: TRBV28
CDR3: CASSFRGRADYEQYF

size: -
V: TRBV9
CDR3: CASSGDRAYEQYF

size: -
V: TRBV7-6
CDR3: CASSLNPGQASYEQYF